The 26 T cell receptor beta chains reported below all come from one sample, sequenced in a study of CD8 T cells in Susac syndrome. RNA totalling about 0.5 to 1 ug underwent reverse transcription with random hexamers. TCRdb reanalysed the immunoSEQ multiplex PCR reads using MiXCR and keeps one entry per CDR3 protein. The sample records under 200,000 distinct CDR3 sequences, approximately 94% being singletons. Material for sequencing was CD4+ T cells from PBMCs. The receptors here all came from a human donor with Susac syndrome.

The chain couples TRBV7-9 to TRBJ1-4; D is ambiguous. The germline gives CDR1 SEHNR, CDR2 FQNEAQ (reference sequence). The germline V and J ends were trimmed by 5 bases and 0 bases, with 10 bases remaining between them. This CDR3 has 15 residues. CDR3 region: CASSIPSTTNEKLFF. CDR3 in DNA: TGTGCCAGCAGCATACCGTCGACAACTAATGAAAAACTGTTTTTT.

This clonotype was counted a single time. The rearrangement uses TRBV12-5 and TRBJ1-5, with D unresolved. CDR3 length: 16 residues. Germline-derived CDR1 and CDR2 are LGHNT and FRNRAP. With 3 bases removed from V and 5 bases from J, the gap between germline ends came to 17 bases. CDR3 DNA sequence: TGTGCTAGTGGTTTCGGGCCCCAAGACGGGTATCAGCCCCAGCATTTT. It encodes CASGFGPQDGYQPQHF.

The chain combines TRBV6-5 with TRBJ2-2; 7 bases are a match to TRBD1. Germline CDR1 and CDR2: MNHEY and SVGAGI. The ends lost 0 bases at V and 4 bases at J; junction bases unmatched: 8. The CDR3 sequence is 17 residues long. The CDR3 spells CASSYSTQGHSTGELFF. In nucleotides, the CDR3 is TGTGCCAGCAGTTACTCGACACAGGGGCACAGCACCGGGGAGCTGTTTTTT.

The rearrangement links TRBV27 to TRBJ2-5; 14 nucleotides match TRBD2. Germline CDR1 reads MNHEY; CDR2 reads SMNVEV (reference sequence). The CDR3 consists of 15 residues. The trim removed 5 bases at V and 2 bases at J, leaving 1 base unmatched. The CDR3 coding sequence is TGTGCCAGCAGTGGACTAGCGGGAGGTCAAGAGACCCAGTACTTC. Protein product: CASSGLAGGQETQYF.

The chain has TRBV20-1 and TRBJ1-1; TRBD1 might be the D (5 bases). V was pared by 0 bases and J by 4 bases, with 27 bases between. CDR3 size: 19 residues. The germline V gene has CDR1 DFQATT and CDR2 SNEGSKA (reference sequence). This CDR3 reads CSARDSLRTAGSRGTEAFF. The CDR3 DNA reads TGCAGTGCTAGAGATTCGCTTCGAACCGCAGGGTCACGGGGCACTGAAGCTTTCTTT.

The chain recombines TRBV19 with TRBJ1-1, with 7 bases identical to TRBD1. Looked up from germline, CDR1 is LNHDA and CDR2 is SQIVND (reference sequence). Trimming at V came to 5 bases and at J to 0 bases, leaving 6 bases not matched to a gene. The CDR3 extends over 15 amino acids. This chain's CDR3 is CASSPPTGMNTEAFF. DNA of the CDR3: TGTGCCAGTAGTCCACCGACAGGGATGAACACTGAAGCTTTCTTT.

CDR3 sequence (DNA): TGCGCCAGCAGCTTGGTCCTGGCGGGTAGCCACTATGGCTACACCTTC. This gives the protein CASSLVLAGSHYGYTF. The rearrangement uses TRBV5-1 and TRBJ1-2; D is ambiguous. Germline V gene sequence: CDR1 SGHRS, CDR2 YFSETQ. Between the trimmed V and J ends, which lost 0 bases and 3 bases, there was a span of 15 bases. The CDR3 consists of 16 residues.

The chain has TRBV5-6 and TRBJ1-2, with 7 bases that match TRBD1. V trimming: 6 bases; J trimming: 7 bases; junction bases outside the gene matches: 6. The CDR3 runs to 12 residues. Per germline, CDR1 SGHDT and CDR2 YYEEEE. DNA for the CDR3: TGTGCCAGCATGGAGGGGGCGTCTGGCTACACCTTC. Protein product: CASMEGASGYTF.

V and J are TRBV7-9 and TRBJ1-2, with D unclear. This CDR3 is built from 13 residues. The V and J ends lost 3 bases and 0 bases respectively, with 5 bases between them. Germline V lookup: CDR1 SEHNR, CDR2 FQNEAQ (reference sequence). The CDR3 nucleotides are TGTGCCAGCAGCTTTGGAACTAACTATGGCTACACCTTC. It translates to CASSFGTNYGYTF.

The CDR3: CATSRPGLDYNEQFF. The DNA of the CDR3 is TGTGCCACCAGCAGACCGGGACTAGACTACAATGAGCAGTTCTTC. The V gene is TRBV15, the J gene TRBJ2-1, with TRBD2 identical over 8 bases. After removal of 2 bases from V and 3 bases from J, the junction contained 3 bases not matched to a gene. Per germline, CDR1 LNHNV and CDR2 YYDKDF (reference sequence). The CDR3 extends over 15 amino acids. Combining the CDR3 with reference TRBV15 and TRBJ2-1 gives the whole variable domain DAMVIQNPRYQVTQFGKPVTLSCSQTLNHNVMYWYQQKSSQAPKLLFHYYDKDFNNEADTPDNFQSRRPNTSFCFLDIRSPGLGDTAMYLCATSRPGLDYNEQFFGPGTRLTVL.

The rearrangement joins TRBV12-5 to TRBJ2-2, with 8 bases aligning to TRBD1. The CDR3 totals 17 residues. Germline V gene sequence: CDR1 LGHNT, CDR2 FRNRAP. V lost 5 bases to trimming and J lost 1 base; unmatched junction nucleotides: 9. For the CDR3, the DNA is TGTGCTAGTGGTGCCGGAAAAGGGACAGGGAACACCGGGGAGCTGTTTTTT. Amino acids: CASGAGKGTGNTGELFF.

The chain links TRBV7-3 to TRBJ1-4; D unresolved. V lost 6 bases and J lost 7, with 12 bases in between. CDR1 and CDR2 (germline): SGHTA, FQGTGA. CDR3 size: 13 residues. This chain's CDR3 is CASSPKVAEKLFF. The CDR3 DNA reads TGTGCCAGCAGTCCTAAAGTAGCTGAAAAACTGTTTTTT. The complete variable domain, with remaining parts taken from reference TRBV7-3 and TRBJ1-4, reads GAGVSQTPSNKVTEKGKYVELRCDPISGHTALYWYRQSLGQGPEFLIYFQGTGAADDSGLPNDRFFAVRPEGSVSTLKIQRTERGDSAVYLCASSPKVAEKLFFGSGTQLSVL.

The rearrangement uses TRBV7-2 and TRBJ2-4; 9 bases line up with TRBD1. CDR1 and CDR2 (germline): SGHTA, FQGNSA. The J segment lost 10 bases and the V segment lost 5 bases, leaving 9 bases of the junction unmatched. This CDR3 is 14 amino acids long. The DNA of the CDR3 is TGTGCCAGCAGCCGGCAGGGCGGGACAGGGATTCAGTACTTC. Residues: CASSRQGGTGIQYF.

This chain links TRBV2 with TRBJ2-7; a possible D gene is TRBD2 (5 bases). Germline V gene lookup returns CDR1 SNHLY and CDR2 FYNNEI. The CDR3 is made up of 14 amino acids. V was pared by 4 bases and J by 3 bases, with 13 bases between. In DNA, the CDR3 is TGTGCCAGCAGTGTAGGGCTAGCTGACTACGAGCAGTACTTC. This encodes CASSVGLADYEQYF. Using reference TRBV2 and TRBJ2-7 for the parts outside the CDR3, the full variable domain is EPEVTQTPSHQVTQMGQEVILRCVPISNHLYFYWYRQILGQKVEFLVSFYNNEISEKSEIFDDQFSVERPDGSNFTLKIRSTKLEDSAMYFCASSVGLADYEQYFGPGTRLTVT.

The V call is TRBV20-1, the J call TRBJ2-5; D assignment may be TRBD1 or TRBD2 (5 bases each). Trimming took 3 bases from V and 4 from J, leaving 9 bases between them. The CDR3 is 12 amino acids. CDR1 is DFQATT and CDR2 is SNEGSKA in the germline V gene (reference sequence). This chain's CDR3 is CSARGLAETQYF. In nucleotides, the CDR3 is TGCAGTGCTAGGGGGCTAGCAGAGACCCAGTACTTC.

This sequence joins TRBV9 and TRBJ2-3, with D hard to call. The CDR3 loop spans 15 amino acids. The germline gives CDR1 SGDLS, CDR2 YYNGEE. Trimming removed 4 bases from V and 0 bases from J, with 12 bases in between. The CDR3 here is CASSQTAFSTDTQYF. In nucleotides, the CDR3 is TGTGCCAGCAGCCAAACAGCGTTCAGCACAGATACGCAGTATTTT.

This clonotype has only one observation. V and J are TRBV12-3 or TRBV12-4 and TRBJ1-5; no firm D call. The V end was cut by 6 bases, the J end by 5 bases, with 11 bases between. CDR3 length: 13 residues. The DNA of the CDR3 is TGTGCCAGCAGCTCTAACACAGATCAGCCCCAGCATTTT. Its translation: CASSSNTDQPQHF.

This rearrangement joins TRBV4-1 to TRBJ1-1, with unresolved D. This CDR3 spans 18 amino acids. Trimming left V 0 bases short and J 1 base short, with 18 bases between. The germline V gene has CDR1 MGHRA and CDR2 YSYEKL. Written as DNA, the CDR3 is TGCGCCAGCAGCCAAGATCGAAGACAAAACCTGGGGAACACTGAAGCTTTCTTT. It codes for CASSQDRRQNLGNTEAFF.

This clonotype was observed a handful of times. The gene calls are TRBV4-1 and TRBJ1-2; 10 positions match TRBD1. The CDR3 has 16 amino acids. J was trimmed by 2 bases and V by 4 bases; bases with no gene match: 7. In germline, CDR1 is MGHRA, CDR2 YSYEKL. The CDR3 DNA follows: TGCGCCAGCAGCCCGAGCCCGGGACAGGGGAACTATGGCTACACCTTC. Translated: CASSPSPGQGNYGYTF.

The V call is TRBV9, the J call TRBJ2-2, with D possibly matching TRBD2 (6 bases). V dropped 4 bases and J dropped 3 bases, with 13 bases sitting between them. Germline values: CDR1 SGDLS, CDR2 YYNGEE. This CDR3 has 15 amino acids. The CDR3 nucleotides read TGTGCCAGCAGCTCCGGGACTCTTGACACCGGGGAGCTGTTTTTT. Encoded protein: CASSSGTLDTGELFF.

The V and J genes are TRBV7-3 and TRBJ1-1, with D unresolved. From germline, CDR1 is SGHTA and CDR2 FQGTGA. V lost 3 bases and J 2 bases, leaving 10 bases between the germline ends. This CDR3 spans 14 amino acids. The CDR3 sequence: CASSFGVGNTEAFF. The CDR3 DNA reads TGTGCCAGCAGCTTTGGTGTTGGAAACACTGAAGCTTTCTTT.

This chain joins TRBV29-1 and TRBJ2-5, with 8 bases lining up with TRBD1. The CDR3 loop spans 12 amino acids. With V trimmed by 5 bases and J by 5 bases, 4 bases remained unmatched. The germline gives CDR1 SQVTM, CDR2 ANQGSEA. This CDR3 is CSVMYRGETQYF. The CDR3 nucleotides read TGCAGCGTTATGTACAGGGGGGAGACCCAGTACTTC.

This chain uses TRBV4-3 with TRBJ1-1, with D possibly being TRBD1 (6 bases). The CDR3 runs 15 residues. Trimming stripped 0 bases from V and 1 base from J, with 9 bases between. Germline V gene sequence: CDR1 LGHNA, CDR2 YSLEER. The CDR3 protein is CASSQEGGRNTEAFF. The CDR3 bases are TGCGCCAGCAGCCAAGAAGGGGGGAGGAACACTGAAGCTTTCTTT.

The J gene is TRBJ2-7, the V gene TRBV10-2, with D perhaps matching TRBD1 (6 bases). The CDR3 has 15 residues. Trimming removed 1 base from V and 0 bases from J, with 10 bases in between. Per germline, CDR1 WSHSY and CDR2 SAAADI. CDR3 residues: CASSEYPDSSYEQYF. The CDR3 bases are TGCGCCAGCAGTGAGTACCCGGACAGCTCCTACGAGCAGTACTTC.

This clonotype has only one observation. The chain is built from TRBV2 and TRBJ2-3; TRBD2 matches at 12 bases. The CDR3 is 15 residues long. Germline V gene lookup returns CDR1 SNHLY and CDR2 FYNNEI. After removal of 5 bases from V and 2 bases from J, the junction contained 2 bases not matched to a gene. As DNA, the CDR3 is TGTGCCAGCAGTCGACTAGCGGGGGCCACAGATACGCAGTATTTT. This translates into CASSRLAGATDTQYF.

This clonotype was detected once. Sequence at one end of the junction differs from germline and may be a read error. The chain couples TRBV6-5 to TRBJ2-5; 8 bases agree with TRBD2. Per germline, CDR1 MNHEY and CDR2 SVGAGI. This CDR3 is built from 15 residues. The CDR3 reads CASNYLGGASETQYF. The CDR3 DNA reads TGTGCCAGCAATTACCTCGGGGGGGCCTCAGAGACCCAGTACTTC.